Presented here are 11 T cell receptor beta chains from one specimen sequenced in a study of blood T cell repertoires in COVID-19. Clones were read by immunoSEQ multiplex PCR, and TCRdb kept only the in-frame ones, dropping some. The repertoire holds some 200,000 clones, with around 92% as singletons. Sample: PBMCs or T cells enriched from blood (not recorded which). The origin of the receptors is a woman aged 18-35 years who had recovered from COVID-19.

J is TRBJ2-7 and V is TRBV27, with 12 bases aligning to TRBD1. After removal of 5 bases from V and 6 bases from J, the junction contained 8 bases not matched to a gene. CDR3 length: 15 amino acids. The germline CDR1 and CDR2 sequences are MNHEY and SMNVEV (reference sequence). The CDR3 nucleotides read TGTGCCAGCAGTCCGTACCGGGACAGGGGGCCCGAGCAGTACTTC. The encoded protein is CASSPYRDRGPEQYF.

The CDR3 here is CASSAGETGHGTYGYTF. As DNA, the CDR3 is TGTGCCAGCAGCGCGGGGGAGACAGGGCACGGCACATATGGCTACACCTTC. The chain is built from TRBV9 and TRBJ1-2, with 7 bases identical to TRBD1. In germline, CDR1 is SGDLS, CDR2 YYNGEE. This CDR3 has 17 residues. V was clipped by 3 bases and J by 5 bases; unmatched bases: 16.

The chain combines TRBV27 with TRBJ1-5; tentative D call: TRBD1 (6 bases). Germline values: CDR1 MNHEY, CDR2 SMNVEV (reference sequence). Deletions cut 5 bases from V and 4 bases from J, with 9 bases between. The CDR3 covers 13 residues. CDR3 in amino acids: CASSRDTNQPQHF. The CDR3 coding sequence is TGTGCCAGCAGTCGGGACACGAATCAGCCCCAGCATTTT.

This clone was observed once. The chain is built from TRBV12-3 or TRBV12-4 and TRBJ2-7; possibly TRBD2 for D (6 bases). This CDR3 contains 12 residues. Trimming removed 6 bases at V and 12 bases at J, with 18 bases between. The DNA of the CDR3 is TGTGCCAGCAGCCCCACTGGGAGGAGGAGGTACTTC. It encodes CASSPTGRRRYF.

CDR3 in amino acids: CAITPDRDGSYEQYF. In DNA form, the CDR3 reads TGTGCCATCACCCCGGACAGGGACGGTTCCTACGAGCAGTACTTC. The chain recombines TRBV10-3 with TRBJ2-7; 8 bases are shared with TRBD1. V shed 7 bases and J 1 base; nucleotides not matched to a gene: 9. CDR1 and CDR2 (germline): ENHRY, SYGVKD. The CDR3 length is 15 residues.

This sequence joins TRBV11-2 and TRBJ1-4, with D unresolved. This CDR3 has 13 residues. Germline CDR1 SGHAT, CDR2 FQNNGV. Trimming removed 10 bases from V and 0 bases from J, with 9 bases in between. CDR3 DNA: TGTGCCACCTCGACTGCAACTAATGAAAAACTGTTTTTT. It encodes CATSTATNEKLFF.

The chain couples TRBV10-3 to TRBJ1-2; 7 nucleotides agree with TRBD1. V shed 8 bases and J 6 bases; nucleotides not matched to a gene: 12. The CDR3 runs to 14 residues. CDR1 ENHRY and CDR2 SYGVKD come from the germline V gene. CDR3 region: CAIWSRGRDNGYTF. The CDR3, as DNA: TGTGCCATCTGGAGCAGGGGGAGAGATAATGGCTACACCTTC.

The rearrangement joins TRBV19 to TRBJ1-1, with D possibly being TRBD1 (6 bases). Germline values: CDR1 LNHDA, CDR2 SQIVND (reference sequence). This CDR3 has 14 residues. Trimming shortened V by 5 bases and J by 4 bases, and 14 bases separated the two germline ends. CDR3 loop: CASSHRVESTEAFF. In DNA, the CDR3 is TGTGCCAGTAGTCACAGGGTAGAGAGCACTGAAGCTTTCTTT.

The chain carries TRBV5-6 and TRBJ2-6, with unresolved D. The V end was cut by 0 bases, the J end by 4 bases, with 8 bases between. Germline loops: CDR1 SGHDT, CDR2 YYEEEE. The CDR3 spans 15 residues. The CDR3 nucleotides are TGTGCCAGCAGCTTGGGGCAATCCGGGGCCAACGTCCTGACTTTC. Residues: CASSLGQSGANVLTF.

CDR3 amino acids: CASSSGTGGNSPLHF. In nucleotides, the CDR3 is TGTGCCAGCAGTTCCGGGACAGGGGGAAATTCACCCCTCCACTTT. This chain uses TRBV28 with TRBJ1-6; 11 bases map to TRBD1. Looked up from germline, CDR1 is MDHEN and CDR2 is SYDVKM. V was pared by 4 bases and J by 7 bases, with 3 bases of the junction left unmatched. This CDR3 is built from 15 residues.

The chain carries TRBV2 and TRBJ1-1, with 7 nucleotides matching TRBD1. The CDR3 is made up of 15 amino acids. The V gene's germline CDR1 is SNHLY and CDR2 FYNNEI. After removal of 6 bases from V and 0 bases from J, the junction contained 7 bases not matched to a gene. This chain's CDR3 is CASRNRGYMNTEAFF. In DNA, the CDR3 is TGTGCCAGCAGAAACAGGGGTTACATGAACACTGAAGCTTTCTTT.